This T cell receptor beta chain came from a study of T cells in Graves' hyperthyroidism and ophthalmopathy. Study observations and caveats: Researchers found most expanded thyroid clonotypes above 0.001 in blood as well.

Turning to this clonotype: What it binds is unknown.

Researchers defined stable Graves' hyperthyroidism as no ophthalmopathy progression within 18 months. Researchers barred patients who had uncontrolled infection, other autoimmune disease, pregnancy or lactation. Using RNA transcripts as the source, TCR beta CDR3 regions were amplified. An initial round of RT-PCR targeting the TCR CDR3 relied on the HTBI primer set. TCRdb ran MiXCR on the multiplex PCR reads and lists one entry per CDR3 protein. Of about 590,000 distinct CDR3 sequences in the sample, around 14% are singletons; the top ten hold about 7%. The material sequenced was blood. This TCR was sampled from a woman in her 30s with Graves' hyperthyroidism.

The CDR3 DNA follows: TGTGCCAGCAGCTTACTTCCTAGCGGGAGGGCCGAGGAGCAGTTCTTC. Translating gives CASSLLPSGRAEEQFF. The chain links TRBV7-2 to TRBJ2-1, with 12 bases that match TRBD2. The CDR3 length is 16 residues. Germline lookup yields CDR1 SGHTA and CDR2 FQGNSA. J was trimmed by 10 bases and V by 2 bases; bases with no gene match: 9.